These T cell receptor beta chains were read from a single sample in a study of T cells after yellow fever vaccination. TCRdb reprocessed the 5' RACE reads via MiXCR and lists one record per CDR3 protein. The table has 200,000 to 250,000 distinct CDR3 sequences, about 3% seen once. Here the sequenced sample was CD4+ T cells sorted from PBMCs, taken 10 days after the yellow fever booster vaccination. These receptors were obtained from a man between 18 and 29 years old who received the YFV17D yellow fever vaccine. The CDR3 runs from the conserved cysteine through the conserved F or W. D genes are given only for firm matches. Some rows mark clone size as missing; the rest say once, few, many or name a class of expanded clone.

clone_size | j_call | v_call | d_call | cdr3_nt | cdr3_aa
many | TRBJ2-1 | TRBV7-3 | NA | TGTGCCAGCAGCTTAAACGCGGTCCGGGGCAATGAGCAGTTCTTC | CASSLNAVRGNEQFF
NA | TRBJ1-2 | TRBV6-5 | NA | TGTGCCAGTAGAGGGGTGCCAGACTATGGCTACACCTTC | CASRGVPDYGYTF
NA | TRBJ1-2 | TRBV6-5 | TRBD1 | TGTGACAGCAGCACAGGGGTAGGCTACACCTTC | CDSSTGVGYTF
many | TRBJ2-5 | TRBV20-1 | TRBD2 | TGCAGTGCTAGAGCGGGGGAGGGGGAGACCCAGTACTTC | CSARAGEGETQYF
few | TRBJ1-1 | TRBV2 | NA | TGTGCCAGCAGTGAGGTCGGGGGATACACTGAAGCTTTCTTT | CASSEVGGYTEAFF
many | TRBJ1-5 | TRBV20-1 | TRBD1 | TGCAGTGCTAGCTCAGGTGGAGGGGGCAGCAATCAGCCCCAGCATTTT | CSASSGGGGSNQPQHF
NA | TRBJ1-1 | TRBV6-2/TRBV6-3 | TRBD1 | TGTGCCAGCAGGATCGGGACAGGGAACACTGAAGCTTTCTTT | CASRIGTGNTEAFF
many | TRBJ1-1 | TRBV29-1 | NA | TGCAGCGGGATGGACACTGAAGCTTTCTTT | CSGMDTEAFF
few | TRBJ2-5 | TRBV6-2/TRBV6-3 | NA | TGTGCCAGCAGTTTGTCAGTTGGGCGGCAAGAGACCCAGTACTTC | CASSLSVGRQETQYF
medium-sized | TRBJ2-3 | TRBV20-1 | TRBD2 | TGCAGTGCTAGGCGGGGGGGAGATACGCAGTATTTT | CSARRGGDTQYF
NA | TRBJ2-5 | TRBV9 | NA | TGTGCCAGCAGCGTAGCCGCAGGGAGGGAGACCCAGTACTTC | CASSVAAGRETQYF
few | TRBJ2-5 | TRBV12-3/TRBV12-4 | NA | TGTGCCAGCAGTGAGGGGGGGCTAGCGAAAGAGACCCAGTACTTC | CASSEGGLAKETQYF
NA | TRBJ1-1 | TRBV24-1 | NA | TGTGCCACCAGCAGACATGGGGGGACTGAAGCTTTCTTT | CATSRHGGTEAFF
NA | TRBJ1-5 | TRBV12-3/TRBV12-4 | TRBD1 | TGTGCCAGTCGCGGGCAGGGGGCTTTCAATCAGCCCCAGCATTTT | CASRGQGAFNQPQHF
few | TRBJ1-2 | TRBV7-6 | TRBD1 | TGTGCCAGCAGCTTAGAGTTCGGGACAGGGGTTGGCTACACCTTC | CASSLEFGTGVGYTF
NA | TRBJ1-1 | TRBV23-1 | TRBD1 | TGCGCCAGCAGTCAATCGGGGGACAGGGGCTGCCTGTTTACTGAAGCTTTCTTT | CASSQSGDRGCLFTEAFF
few | TRBJ2-1 | TRBV29-1 | NA | TGCAGCGTCGGTTACAATGAGCAGTTCTTC | CSVGYNEQFF
NA | TRBJ1-5 | TRBV7-8 | NA | TGTGCCAGCAGCTTAAGCGGGGCGCTTGCCAATCAGCCCCAGCATTTT | CASSLSGALANQPQHF
NA | TRBJ1-5 | TRBV6-5 | TRBD1 | TGTGCCAGCAGTTACAGTTCCAGGGGGTTAAATCAGCCCCAGCATTTT | CASSYSSRGLNQPQHF
few | TRBJ2-1 | TRBV20-1 | TRBD2 | TGCAGTGCTCAGGGACTAGCGGGGGCCTACAATGAGCAGTTCTTC | CSAQGLAGAYNEQFF
few | TRBJ2-7 | TRBV7-9 | TRBD2 | TGTGCCAGCAGCCCTAGCGGGCCTAAGTACGAGCAGTACTTC | CASSPSGPKYEQYF
many | TRBJ2-3 | TRBV12-3/TRBV12-4 | NA | TGTGCCAGCAGCTCCCCAGGAGCCTCCACAGATACGCAGTATTTT | CASSSPGASTDTQYF
few | TRBJ1-5 | TRBV20-1 | NA | TGCAGTGCTAGCCCCGGAGAGGGGAATCAGCCCCAGCATTTT | CSASPGEGNQPQHF
many | TRBJ1-5 | TRBV7-9 | TRBD1 | TGTGCCAGCAGCGGAGGACAGGGGGAAGGTCAGCCCCAGCATTTT | CASSGGQGEGQPQHF
few | TRBJ2-5 | TRBV15 | TRBD2 | TGTGCCACCAGCAGGAGGACTAGCGGGGGGATAAGAGAGACCCAGTACTTC | CATSRRTSGGIRETQYF
many | TRBJ1-2 | TRBV7-2 | NA | TGTGCCAGCAGCTTCCCCTCGGGAGGGATTCATGGCTACACCTTC | CASSFPSGGIHGYTF
few | TRBJ1-2 | TRBV20-1 | TRBD1 | TGCAGTGCTAGCATACACAGGGGAAATGGCTACACCTTC | CSASIHRGNGYTF
NA | TRBJ1-5 | TRBV5-1 | NA | TGCGCCAGCAGCTTGGGGCCTATGACAGGCGAAAGTCAGCCCCAGCATTTT | CASSLGPMTGESQPQHF
many | TRBJ1-1 | TRBV27 | NA | TGTGCCAGCAGTTCCTACAGGGCGGCGGGAGCTTTCTTT | CASSSYRAAGAFF
many | TRBJ1-5 | TRBV20-1 | NA | TGCAGTGCTCCCGAAGGGCGGGGGGACAATCAGCCCCAGCATTTT | CSAPEGRGDNQPQHF
many | TRBJ1-1 | TRBV29-1 | NA | TGCAGCGTTGACCAGGGAGGGACTGAAGCTTTCTTT | CSVDQGGTEAFF
many | TRBJ2-7 | TRBV4-1 | NA | TGCGCCAGCAGCCACCCACGGGGTGAGAGAAGCTACGAGCAGTACTTC | CASSHPRGERSYEQYF
few | TRBJ2-5 | TRBV24-1 | TRBD2 | TGTGCCACCAGTGATAGCGGGGGCCAAGAGACCCAGTACTTC | CATSDSGGQETQYF
many | TRBJ2-3 | TRBV20-1 | TRBD2 | TGCAGTGCTACTTTCGGGCTAGCGGAGCGCACAGATACGCAGTATTTT | CSATFGLAERTDTQYF
NA | TRBJ1-3 | TRBV5-1 | TRBD1 | TGCGCCAGCAGCCAAAGCCCCGGACAGGGACAAAACACCATATATTTT | CASSQSPGQGQNTIYF
many | TRBJ2-3 | TRBV7-9 | NA | TGTGCCAGCAGCGTGGAGGATACGCAGTATTTT | CASSVEDTQYF
many | TRBJ2-3 | TRBV6-2/TRBV6-3 | NA | TGTGCCAGCAGTTACTCGAGCAGGGGTATGGCGCAGTATTTT | CASSYSSRGMAQYF
many | TRBJ2-3 | TRBV29-1 | NA | TGCAGCGTTGACTACAGCTACACAGATACGCAGTATTTT | CSVDYSYTDTQYF
NA | TRBJ2-2 | TRBV5-1 | NA | TGCGCCAGCAGCTTTCAGCGGGGCAGGGGCGGCACCGGGGAGCTGTTTTTT | CASSFQRGRGGTGELFF
many | TRBJ2-3 | TRBV19 | NA | TGTGCCAGTAGTATTGGGTCCGGGACCACCATCACAGATACGCAGTATTTT | CASSIGSGTTITDTQYF
few | TRBJ2-5 | TRBV5-4 | NA | TGTGCCAGCAGCTTGGCGGAGCCCTCCTTACAAGAGACCCAGTACTTC | CASSLAEPSLQETQYF
NA | TRBJ2-2 | TRBV6-2/TRBV6-3 | NA | TGTGCCAGCAAAATACAGAACACCGGGGAGCTGTTTTTT | CASKIQNTGELFF
few | TRBJ1-2 | TRBV5-5 | NA | TGTGCCAGCAGCTTGCTCCTGGACAGAGCCTATGGCTACACCTTC | CASSLLLDRAYGYTF
many | TRBJ2-1 | TRBV7-8 | NA | TGTGCCAGCAGCTTTTTACGGGGGCTTGATGAGCAGTTCTTC | CASSFLRGLDEQFF
many | TRBJ2-2 | TRBV7-8 | TRBD1 | TGTGCCAGCAGCCCAGGGGGCTACACCGGGGAGCTGTTTTTT | CASSPGGYTGELFF
NA | TRBJ1-4 | TRBV5-1 | TRBD1 | TGCGCCAGCAGCTCGGGCAGGGGGGATGAAAAACTGTTTTTT | CASSSGRGDEKLFF
many | TRBJ1-4 | TRBV7-2 | NA | TGTGCCAGCAGCTTAAACAGGGCAACTAATGAAAAACTGTTTTTT | CASSLNRATNEKLFF
many | TRBJ1-3 | TRBV5-6 | NA | TGTGCCAGCAGCGGGAGAGAGGGGAATGGAAACACCATATATTTT | CASSGREGNGNTIYF
many | TRBJ2-7 | TRBV5-1 | NA | TGCGCCAGCAGCTTGGGGGGGCTCTCCTACGAGCAGTACTTC | CASSLGGLSYEQYF
few | TRBJ1-5 | TRBV7-8 | NA | TGTGCCAGCAGCTTAGAGCGCACAAGCAATCAGCCCCAGCATTTT | CASSLERTSNQPQHF
many | TRBJ1-2 | TRBV6-5 | TRBD1 | TGTGCCAGCAGGTCCGGGACAGAATATGGCTACACCTTC | CASRSGTEYGYTF
NA | TRBJ1-2 | TRBV5-4 | NA | TGTGCCAGCAGACCCAACCCACAGTTCTATGGCTACACCTTC | CASRPNPQFYGYTF
many | TRBJ2-2 | TRBV5-1 | NA | TGCGCCAGCAGCAACGAGAACACCGGGGAGCTGTTTTTT | CASSNENTGELFF
few | TRBJ2-1 | TRBV2 | NA | TGTGCCAGCAGTGTTTACGGCTCTTACAATGAGCAGTTCTTC | CASSVYGSYNEQFF
many | TRBJ1-5 | TRBV4-1 | NA | TGCGCCAGCAGCCAAGAGGACAATCAGCCCCAGCATTTT | CASSQEDNQPQHF